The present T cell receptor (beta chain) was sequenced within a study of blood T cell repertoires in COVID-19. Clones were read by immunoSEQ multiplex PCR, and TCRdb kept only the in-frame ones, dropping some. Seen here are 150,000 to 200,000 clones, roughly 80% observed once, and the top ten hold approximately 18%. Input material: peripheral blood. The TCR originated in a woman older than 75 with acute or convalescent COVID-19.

The CDR3 DNA reads TGTGCCAGCAGCCATCCCCTGAAGCTCTTTAGCTCCTACAATGAGCAGTTCTTC. Translated, it gives CASSHPLKLFSSYNEQFF. The V and J genes are TRBV3-1 (or the pseudogene TRBV3-2) and TRBJ2-1; D remains ambiguous. This CDR3 has 18 residues. Between the trimmed V and J ends, which lost 3 bases and 0 bases, there was a span of 18 bases. Germline V gene data show CDR1 as LGHDT and CDR2 as YNNKEL (reference sequence).